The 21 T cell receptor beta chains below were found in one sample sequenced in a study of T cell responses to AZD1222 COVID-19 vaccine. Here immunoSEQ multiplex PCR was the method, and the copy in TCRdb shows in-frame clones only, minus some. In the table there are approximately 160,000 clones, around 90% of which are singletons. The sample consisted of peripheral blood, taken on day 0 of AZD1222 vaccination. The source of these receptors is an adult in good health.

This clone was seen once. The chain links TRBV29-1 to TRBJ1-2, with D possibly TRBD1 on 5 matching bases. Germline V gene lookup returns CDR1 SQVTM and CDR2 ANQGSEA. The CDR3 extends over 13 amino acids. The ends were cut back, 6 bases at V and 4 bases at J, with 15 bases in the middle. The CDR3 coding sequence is TGCAGCGTACAGGAACGACCCCTCTATGGCTACACCTTC. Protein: CSVQERPLYGYTF. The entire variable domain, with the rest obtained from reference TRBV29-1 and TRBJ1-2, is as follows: SAVISQKPSRDICQRGTSLTIQCQVDSQVTMMFWYRQQPGQSLTLIATANQGSEATYESGFVIDKFPISRPNLTFSTLTVSNMSPEDSSIYLCSVQERPLYGYTFGSGTRLTVV.

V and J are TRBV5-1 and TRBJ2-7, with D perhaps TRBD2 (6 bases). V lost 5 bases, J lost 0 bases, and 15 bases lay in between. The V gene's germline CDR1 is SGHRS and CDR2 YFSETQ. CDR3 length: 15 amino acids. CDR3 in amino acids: CASRQGTVSSYEQYF. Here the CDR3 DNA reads TGCGCCAGCAGGCAAGGGACTGTGAGCTCCTACGAGCAGTACTTC.

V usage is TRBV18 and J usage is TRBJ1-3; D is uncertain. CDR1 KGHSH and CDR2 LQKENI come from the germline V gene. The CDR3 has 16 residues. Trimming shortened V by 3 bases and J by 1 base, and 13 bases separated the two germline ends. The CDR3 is CASSPSEGTSGNTIYF. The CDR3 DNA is TGTGCCAGCTCACCTTCCGAGGGTACGTCTGGAAACACCATATATTTT.

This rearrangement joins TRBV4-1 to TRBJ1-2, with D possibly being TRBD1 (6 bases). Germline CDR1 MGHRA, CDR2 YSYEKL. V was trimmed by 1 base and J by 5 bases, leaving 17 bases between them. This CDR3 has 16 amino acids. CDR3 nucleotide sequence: TGCGCCAGCAGCCAAGCGGACAGACCCTTCCTTTATGGCTACACCTTC. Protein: CASSQADRPFLYGYTF.

The CDR3 bases are TGCAGCGGCAGGGAGGGGGCGGGCTATGGCTACACCTTC. Amino acids: CSGREGAGYGYTF. The rearrangement uses TRBV29-1 and TRBJ1-2, with 7 bases fitting TRBD1. Germline assignment: CDR1 SQVTM and CDR2 ANQGSEA. The V and J ends lost 7 bases and 4 bases, in that order; junction bases with no gene match: 9. CDR3 length equals 13 residues.

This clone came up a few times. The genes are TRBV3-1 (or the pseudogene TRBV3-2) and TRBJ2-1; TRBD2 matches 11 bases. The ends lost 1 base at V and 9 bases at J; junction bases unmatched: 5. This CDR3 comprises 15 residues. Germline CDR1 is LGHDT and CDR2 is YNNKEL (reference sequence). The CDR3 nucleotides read TGTGCCAGCAGCCAAGGTATAGCGGGAGGGCTTGAGCAGTTCTTC. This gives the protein CASSQGIAGGLEQFF.

CDR3 in DNA: TGTGCCAGCAGCTTTCTCCAGGTGAACACTGAAGCTTTCTTT. It codes for CASSFLQVNTEAFF. The rearrangement joins TRBV7-3 to TRBJ1-1; no clear D gene. Looked up from germline, CDR1 is SGHTA and CDR2 is FQGTGA. The CDR3 spans 14 residues. Between the trimmed V and J ends, which lost 3 bases and 0 bases, there was a span of 8 bases.

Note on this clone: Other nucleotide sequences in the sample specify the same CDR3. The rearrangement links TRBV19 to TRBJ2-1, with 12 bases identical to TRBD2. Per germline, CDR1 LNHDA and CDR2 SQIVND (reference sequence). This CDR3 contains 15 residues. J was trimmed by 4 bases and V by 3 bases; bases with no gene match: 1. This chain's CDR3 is CASSMTSGSYNEQFF. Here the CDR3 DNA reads TGTGCCAGTAGTATGACTAGCGGGAGTTACAATGAGCAGTTCTTC.

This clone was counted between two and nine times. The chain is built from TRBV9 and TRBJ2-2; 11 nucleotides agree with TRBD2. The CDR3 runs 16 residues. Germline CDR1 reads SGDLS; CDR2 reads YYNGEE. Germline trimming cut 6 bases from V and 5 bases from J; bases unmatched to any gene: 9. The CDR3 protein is CASTELGTSGTGELFF. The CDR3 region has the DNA TGTGCCAGCACCGAACTGGGGACTAGCGGTACCGGGGAGCTGTTTTTT.

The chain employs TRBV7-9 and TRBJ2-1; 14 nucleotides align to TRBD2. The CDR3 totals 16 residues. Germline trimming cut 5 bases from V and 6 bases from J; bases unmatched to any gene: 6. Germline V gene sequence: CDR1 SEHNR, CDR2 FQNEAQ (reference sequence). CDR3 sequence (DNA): TGTGCCAGCAGCGCCAGGGGGACTAGCGGGAGCAATGAGCAGTTCTTC. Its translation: CASSARGTSGSNEQFF.

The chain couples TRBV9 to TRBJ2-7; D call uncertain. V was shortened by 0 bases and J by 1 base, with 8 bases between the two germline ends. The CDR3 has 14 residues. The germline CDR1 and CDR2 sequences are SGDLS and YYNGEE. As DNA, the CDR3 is TGTGCCAGCAGCGTAGATCTATATTCCTACGAGCAGTACTTC. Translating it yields CASSVDLYSYEQYF. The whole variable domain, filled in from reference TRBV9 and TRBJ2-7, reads DSGVTQTPKHLITATGQRVTLRCSPRSGDLSVYWYQQSLDQGLQFLIQYYNGEERAKGNILERFSAQQFPDLHSELNLSSLELGDSALYFCASSVDLYSYEQYFGPGTRLTVT.

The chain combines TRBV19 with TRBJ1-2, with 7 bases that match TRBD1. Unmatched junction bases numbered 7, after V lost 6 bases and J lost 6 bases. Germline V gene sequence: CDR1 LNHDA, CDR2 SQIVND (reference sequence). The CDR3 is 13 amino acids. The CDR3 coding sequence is TGTGCCAGTAGGGACAGGATCTTCGATGGCTACACCTTC. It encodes CASRDRIFDGYTF.

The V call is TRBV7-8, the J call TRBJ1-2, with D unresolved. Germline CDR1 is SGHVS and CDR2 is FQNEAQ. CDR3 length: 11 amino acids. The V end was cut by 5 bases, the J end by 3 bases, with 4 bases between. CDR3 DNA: TGTGCCAGCAGCCGTTACTATGGCTACACCTTC. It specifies CASSRYYGYTF.

This chain's CDR3 is CASSTGISGNTIYF. The CDR3 nucleotides read TGTGCCAGCTCCACAGGGATCTCTGGAAACACCATATATTTT. The J gene is TRBJ1-3, the V gene TRBV6-5, with D possibly matching TRBD1 (6 bases). Trimming took 8 bases from V and 0 from J, leaving 11 bases between them. The CDR3 spans 14 residues. Germline CDR1 reads MNHEY; CDR2 reads SVGAGI.

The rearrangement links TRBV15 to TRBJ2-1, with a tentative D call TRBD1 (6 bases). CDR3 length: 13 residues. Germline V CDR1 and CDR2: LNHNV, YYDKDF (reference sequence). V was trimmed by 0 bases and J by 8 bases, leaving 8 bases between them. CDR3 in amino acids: CATSREQGDEQFF. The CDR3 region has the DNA TGTGCCACCAGCAGAGAACAGGGCGATGAGCAGTTCTTC.

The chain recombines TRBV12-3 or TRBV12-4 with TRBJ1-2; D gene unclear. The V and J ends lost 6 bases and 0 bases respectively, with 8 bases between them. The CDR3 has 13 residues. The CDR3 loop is CASSQSANYGYTF. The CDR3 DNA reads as TGTGCCAGCAGCCAGTCGGCTAACTATGGCTACACCTTC.

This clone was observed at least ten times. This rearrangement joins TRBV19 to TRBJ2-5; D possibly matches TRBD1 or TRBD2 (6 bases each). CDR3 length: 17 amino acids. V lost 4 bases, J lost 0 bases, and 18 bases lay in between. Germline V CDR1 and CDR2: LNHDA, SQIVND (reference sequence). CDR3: CASSKGLKGGNQETQYF. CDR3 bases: TGTGCCAGTAGTAAGGGTCTAAAGGGGGGTAACCAAGAGACCCAGTACTTC. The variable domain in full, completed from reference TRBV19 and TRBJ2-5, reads DGGITQSPKYLFRKEGQNVTLSCEQNLNHDAMYWYRQDPGQGLRLIYYSQIVNDFQKGDIAEGYSVSREKKESFPLTVTSAQKNPTAFYLCASSKGLKGGNQETQYFGPGTRLLVL.

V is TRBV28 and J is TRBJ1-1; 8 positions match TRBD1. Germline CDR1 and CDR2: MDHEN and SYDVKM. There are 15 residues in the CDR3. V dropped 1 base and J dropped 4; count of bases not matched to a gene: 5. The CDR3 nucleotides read TGTGCCAGCAGTTTATCCAAACAGGGGGTCACTGAAGCTTTCTTT. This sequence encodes CASSLSKQGVTEAFF.

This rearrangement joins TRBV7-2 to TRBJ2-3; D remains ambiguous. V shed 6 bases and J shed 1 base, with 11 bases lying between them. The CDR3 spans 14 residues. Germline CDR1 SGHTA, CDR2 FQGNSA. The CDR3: CASSSDGGTDTQYF. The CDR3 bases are TGTGCCAGCAGTTCGGACGGAGGCACAGATACGCAGTATTTT.

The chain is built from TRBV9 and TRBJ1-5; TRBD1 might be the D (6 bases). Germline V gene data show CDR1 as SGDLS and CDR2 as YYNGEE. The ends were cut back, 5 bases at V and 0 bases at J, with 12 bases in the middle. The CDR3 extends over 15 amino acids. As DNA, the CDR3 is TGTGCCAGCAGTCAGGGGAGGGGTAGCAATCAGCCCCAGCATTTT. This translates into CASSQGRGSNQPQHF.

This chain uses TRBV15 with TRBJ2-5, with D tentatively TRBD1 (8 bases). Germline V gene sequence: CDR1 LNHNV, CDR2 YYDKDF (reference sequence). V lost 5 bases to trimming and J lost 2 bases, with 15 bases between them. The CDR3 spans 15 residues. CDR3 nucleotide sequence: TGTGCCACCAGCGGACTAGGGACAGGACAAGAGACCCAGTACTTC. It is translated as CATSGLGTGQETQYF. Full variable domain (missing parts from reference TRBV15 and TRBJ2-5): DAMVIQNPRYQVTQFGKPVTLSCSQTLNHNVMYWYQQKSSQAPKLLFHYYDKDFNNEADTPDNFQSRRPNTSFCFLDIRSPGLGDTAMYLCATSGLGTGQETQYFGPGTRLLVL.